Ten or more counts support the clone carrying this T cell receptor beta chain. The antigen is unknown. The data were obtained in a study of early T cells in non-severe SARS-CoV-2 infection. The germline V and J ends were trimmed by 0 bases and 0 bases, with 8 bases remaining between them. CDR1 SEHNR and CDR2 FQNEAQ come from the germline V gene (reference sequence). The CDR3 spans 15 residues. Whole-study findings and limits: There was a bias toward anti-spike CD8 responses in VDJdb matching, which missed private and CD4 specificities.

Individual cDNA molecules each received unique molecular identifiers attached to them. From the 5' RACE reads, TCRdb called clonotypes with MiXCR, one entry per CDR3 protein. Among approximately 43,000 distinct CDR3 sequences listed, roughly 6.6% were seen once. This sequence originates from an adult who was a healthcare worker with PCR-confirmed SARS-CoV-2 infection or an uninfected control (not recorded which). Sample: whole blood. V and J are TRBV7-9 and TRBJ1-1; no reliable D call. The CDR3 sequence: CASSLAVSLNTEAFF. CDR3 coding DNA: TGTGCCAGCAGCTTAGCGGTCAGTTTGAACACTGAAGCTTTCTTT. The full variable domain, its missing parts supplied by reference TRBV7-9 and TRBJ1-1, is DTGVSQNPRHKITKRGQNVTFRCDPISEHNRLYWYRQTLGQGPEFLTYFQNEAQLEKSRLLSDRFSAERPKGSFSTLEIQRTEQGDSAMYLCASSLAVSLNTEAFFGQGTRLTVV.